Listed here are 27 T cell receptor beta chains from one sample, sequenced in a study of blood T cell repertoires in COVID-19. The protocol was immunoSEQ multiplex PCR, while the TCRdb copy is restricted to in-frame clones and leaves out a portion. The sample shows 50,000 to 70,000 clones, roughly 80% of them seen only once. Specimen: peripheral blood. These receptor sequences come from a man aged 55 to 69 with acute or convalescent COVID-19.

This rearrangement joins TRBV11-2 to TRBJ2-7; 8 nucleotides agree with TRBD1. Trimming took 4 bases from V and 0 from J; bases not matched to a gene: 2. CDR3 size: 14 residues. Germline CDR1 is SGHAT and CDR2 is FQNNGV. CDR3: CASSSTGGSYEQYF. The CDR3, as DNA: TGTGCCAGCAGCTCTACAGGGGGCTCCTACGAGCAGTACTTC.

Here the CDR3 reads CASSAIKGGPMPYTF. In nucleotides, the CDR3 is TGTGCCAGCAGTGCTATTAAGGGGGGGCCTATGCCCTACACCTTC. V gene TRBV28 combines with J gene TRBJ1-2; tentative D call: TRBD1 (6 bases). The CDR3 is made up of 15 amino acids. The V and J ends lost 5 bases and 10 bases respectively, with 23 bases between them. Germline CDR1 and CDR2: MDHEN and SYDVKM.

V and J are TRBV7-2 and TRBJ2-7; 10 nucleotides agree with TRBD2. CDR3 length: 16 amino acids. J lost 3 bases, V lost 5 bases, and 10 bases had no gene match. Germline V lookup: CDR1 SGHTA, CDR2 FQGNSA. The CDR3 protein is CASSPHSSGGNYEQYF. The DNA for the CDR3 is TGTGCCAGCAGCCCACATTCTAGCGGGGGTAACTACGAGCAGTACTTC.

V usage is TRBV2 and J usage is TRBJ1-4; no clear D. The CDR3 consists of 14 residues. Germline V CDR1 and CDR2: SNHLY, FYNNEI. The V and J ends lost 7 bases and 0 bases respectively, with 9 bases between them. The CDR3 loop is CASTGVATNEKLFF. The CDR3 DNA reads TGTGCCAGCACCGGGGTTGCAACTAATGAAAAACTGTTTTTT.

CDR3 coding DNA: TGTGCCAGCAGCTATCTACAGGGGGCGGGAGATACGCAGTATTTT. Protein: CASSYLQGAGDTQYF. V is TRBV27 and J is TRBJ2-3; TRBD1 aligns across 9 bases. The CDR3 has 15 amino acids. Germline lookup yields CDR1 MNHEY and CDR2 SMNVEV (reference sequence). J was trimmed by 5 bases and V by 6 bases; bases with no gene match: 9.

This clone was detected once. The genes are TRBV7-3 and TRBJ2-3; D possibly corresponds to TRBD1 (5 bases). The CDR3 runs 18 residues. The V and J ends lost 7 bases and 0 bases respectively, with 23 bases between them. CDR1 is SGHTA and CDR2 is FQGTGA in the germline V gene. The CDR3 sequence: CASTLKEPGPRSTDTQYF. Here the CDR3 DNA reads TGTGCCAGCACCCTTAAGGAACCAGGGCCCCGCAGCACAGATACGCAGTATTTT.

The chain combines TRBV18 with TRBJ1-3; 7 bases line up with TRBD1. J was trimmed by 0 bases and V by 5 bases; bases with no gene match: 10. Germline CDR1 is KGHSH and CDR2 is LQKENI. CDR3 length: 17 amino acids. The chain's CDR3 is CASSSVRTGASGNTIYF. The CDR3 coding sequence is TGTGCCAGCTCATCTGTCAGGACAGGCGCCTCTGGAAACACCATATATTTT.

This sequence joins TRBV29-1 and TRBJ1-1; 10 positions agree with TRBD1. The germline CDR1 and CDR2 sequences are SQVTM and ANQGSEA. This CDR3 is built from 14 residues. Unmatched junction bases numbered 7, after V lost 4 bases and J lost 5 bases. The chain's CDR3 is CSVARGGQGTEAFF. The CDR3 coding sequence is TGCAGCGTTGCCCGAGGGGGACAGGGGACTGAAGCTTTCTTT. Filled out from reference TRBV29-1 and TRBJ1-1, the complete variable domain reads SAVISQKPSRDICQRGTSLTIQCQVDSQVTMMFWYRQQPGQSLTLIATANQGSEATYESGFVIDKFPISRPNLTFSTLTVSNMSPEDSSIYLCSVARGGQGTEAFFGQGTRLTVV.

The chain is built from TRBV18 and TRBJ1-1, with D unclear. The CDR3 length is 16 residues. Per the germline V gene, CDR1 is KGHSH and CDR2 is LQKENI. The V and J ends lost 3 bases and 1 base respectively, with 15 bases between them. The CDR3 bases are TGTGCCAGCTCACCTAGCACCATACGGTGGAACACTGAAGCTTTCTTT. Encoded protein: CASSPSTIRWNTEAFF. Using reference TRBV18 and TRBJ1-1 for the parts outside the CDR3, the full variable domain is NAGVMQNPRHLVRRRGQEARLRCSPMKGHSHVYWYRQLPEEGLKFMVYLQKENIIDESGMPKERFSAEFPKEGPSILRIQQVVRGDSAAYFCASSPSTIRWNTEAFFGQGTRLTVV.

The V and J genes are TRBV27 and TRBJ1-2; 9 bases match TRBD1. The J segment lost 8 bases and the V segment lost 3 bases, leaving 4 bases of the junction unmatched. The CDR3 is 13 amino acids. Per the germline V gene, CDR1 is MNHEY and CDR2 is SMNVEV (reference sequence). The DNA of the CDR3 is TGTGCCAGCAGTTTGACAGGGGGATTCGGCTACACCTTC. As protein: CASSLTGGFGYTF.

As DNA, the CDR3 is TGTGCCAGCTCACCACCGGCCAGCTCCTACAATGAGCAGTTCTTC. Translated, it gives CASSPPASSYNEQFF. The rearrangement uses TRBV18 and TRBJ2-1, with D uncertain. Germline V lookup: CDR1 KGHSH, CDR2 LQKENI. This CDR3 has 15 amino acids. V was shortened by 0 bases and J by 0 bases, with 6 bases between the two germline ends.

This chain connects TRBV4-2 to TRBJ2-2; no clear D gene. The CDR3 contains 13 residues. V was cut by 5 bases and J by 12 bases, with 16 bases left in between. Germline V CDR1 and CDR2: LGHNA, YNFKEQ. Here the CDR3 reads CASSVNTPGQLFF. CDR3 DNA: TGTGCCAGCAGCGTAAATACACCGGGTCAGCTGTTTTTT.

Only a few counts were recorded for this clone. V is TRBV7-9 and J is TRBJ2-3; 7 bases are shared with TRBD1. V lost 1 base, J lost 4 bases, and 5 bases stayed unmatched. This CDR3 is 15 amino acids long. From germline, CDR1 is SEHNR and CDR2 FQNEAQ (reference sequence). The CDR3: CASSLGDRGPDTQYF. In DNA, the CDR3 is TGTGCCAGCAGCTTAGGGGACAGAGGCCCAGATACGCAGTATTTT. Combining the CDR3 with reference TRBV7-9 and TRBJ2-3 gives the whole variable domain DTGVSQNPRHKITKRGQNVTFRCDPISEHNRLYWYRQTLGQGPEFLTYFQNEAQLEKSRLLSDRFSAERPKGSFSTLEIQRTEQGDSAMYLCASSLGDRGPDTQYFGPGTRLTVL.

The chain has TRBV4-1 and TRBJ2-5, with D unresolved. V was pared by 3 bases and J by 3 bases, with 5 bases between. The CDR3 totals 12 residues. Germline-derived CDR1 and CDR2 are MGHRA and YSYEKL. The CDR3 DNA sequence: TGCGCCAGCAGCCAGTCTAAAGAGACCCAGTACTTC. This translates into CASSQSKETQYF.

This clone turned up a few times. DNA of the CDR3: TGTGCCAGCAGCCAAGGTTCAGGTTTGGCAGATACGCAGTATTTT. Its translation: CASSQGSGLADTQYF. The genes are TRBV4-2 and TRBJ2-3; D uncertain. The CDR3 runs 15 residues. The V and J ends lost 1 base and 4 bases respectively, with 12 bases between them. The germline V gene has CDR1 LGHNA and CDR2 YNFKEQ.

The gene calls are TRBV5-1 and TRBJ2-3; possibly TRBD2 for D (5 bases). There are 14 residues in the CDR3. The germline V gene has CDR1 SGHRS and CDR2 YFSETQ. Trimming left V 6 bases short and J 5 bases short, with 16 bases between. This CDR3 reads CASMEAAPLDTQYF. The CDR3 DNA reads TGCGCCAGCATGGAGGCAGCCCCCTTAGATACGCAGTATTTT. Full variable domain (outside the CDR3, taken from reference TRBV5-1 and TRBJ2-3): KAGVTQTPRYLIKTRGQQVTLSCSPISGHRSVSWYQQTPGQGLQFLFEYFSETQRNKGNFPGRFSGRQFSNSRSEMNVSTLELGDSALYLCASMEAAPLDTQYFGPGTRLTVL.

The chain recombines TRBV9 with TRBJ2-3; 8 nucleotides match TRBD2. The CDR3 length is 15 residues. The germline gives CDR1 SGDLS, CDR2 YYNGEE. V lost 3 bases to trimming and J lost 2 bases; unmatched junction nucleotides: 5. In nucleotides, the CDR3 is TGTGCCAGCAGCGGGGAGGGACTAGTCACAGATACGCAGTATTTT. This gives the protein CASSGEGLVTDTQYF.

The chain carries TRBV5-5 and TRBJ2-3; TRBD2 aligns across 7 bases. CDR3 size: 13 residues. From germline, CDR1 is SGHKS and CDR2 YYEKEE (reference sequence). With V trimmed by 4 bases and J by 2 bases, 1 base remained unmatched. The DNA for the CDR3 is TGTGCCAGCAGCCGGGACTACACAGATACGCAGTATTTT. Translation gives CASSRDYTDTQYF.

The gene calls are TRBV24-1 and TRBJ1-5; 10 bases are a match to TRBD1. Germline assignment: CDR1 KGHDR and CDR2 SFDVKD. J was trimmed by 6 bases and V by 7 bases; bases with no gene match: 8. The CDR3 is 15 residues long. CDR3 in amino acids: CATSPTGGAGQPQHF. CDR3 in DNA: TGTGCCACCAGCCCGACAGGGGGCGCGGGTCAGCCCCAGCATTTT.

V and J are TRBV2 and TRBJ2-7; 10 bases fit TRBD2. After removal of 2 bases from V and 3 bases from J, the junction contained 4 bases not matched to a gene. CDR3 length: 15 amino acids. CDR1 and CDR2 from the germline V gene are SNHLY and FYNNEI. As DNA, the CDR3 is TGTGCCAGCAGTGAATCTAGCGGGGGCTTCTACGAGCAGTACTTC. Protein sequence: CASSESSGGFYEQYF.

The V and J genes are TRBV27 and TRBJ2-7, with no clear D. The CDR3 totals 17 residues. Germline assignment: CDR1 MNHEY and CDR2 SMNVEV (reference sequence). Between the trimmed V and J ends, which lost 0 bases and 0 bases, there was a span of 15 bases. CDR3 sequence reads: CASSLSPYPSYSYEQYF. CDR3 nucleotide sequence: TGTGCCAGCAGTTTATCCCCCTACCCCTCGTACTCCTACGAGCAGTACTTC.

The chain links TRBV11-2 to TRBJ2-7; possible D gene TRBD2, 5 bases. Germline CDR1 reads SGHAT; CDR2 reads FQNNGV. Trimming cost V 2 bases and J 0 bases, with 17 bases left between them. The CDR3 has 17 residues. CDR3 sequence: CASSLNGLAADSYEQYF. In nucleotides, the CDR3 is TGTGCCAGCAGCTTAAACGGGCTAGCCGCCGACTCCTACGAGCAGTACTTC.

Only a few counts were recorded for this clone. J is TRBJ1-2 and V is TRBV4-1; TRBD1 agrees at 8 bases. Germline V gene sequence: CDR1 MGHRA, CDR2 YSYEKL. J lost 6 bases, V lost 4 bases, and 13 bases had no gene match. This CDR3 comprises 16 residues. In nucleotides, the CDR3 is TGCGCCAGCAGCCCCAGGGGGCAAGGGATCGGTCATGGCTACACCTTC. This sequence encodes CASSPRGQGIGHGYTF.

V and J are TRBV5-1 and TRBJ1-6; D unclear. This CDR3 comprises 14 residues. V was clipped by 0 bases and J by 7 bases, with 8 bases between them. Germline V gives CDR1 SGHRS, CDR2 YFSETQ. CDR3 sequence (DNA): TGCGCCAGCAGCTTGGACCAGTGGAATTCACCCCTCCACTTT. Protein sequence: CASSLDQWNSPLHF.

The V gene is TRBV9, the J gene TRBJ1-2; D is uncertain. The ends were cut back, 2 bases at V and 1 base at J, with 9 bases in the middle. There are 14 residues in the CDR3. Germline assignment: CDR1 SGDLS and CDR2 YYNGEE. CDR3 bases: TGTGCCAGCAGCGTCTCACAGAGTAACTATGGCTACACCTTC. Encoded protein: CASSVSQSNYGYTF.

The chain joins TRBV7-2 to TRBJ2-6; 11 bases map to TRBD1. The CDR3 is 18 amino acids. CDR1 and CDR2 (germline): SGHTA, FQGNSA. V dropped 6 bases and J dropped 2; count of bases not matched to a gene: 9. CDR3 DNA sequence: TGTGCCAGCAGGATGGGACAGGGGGAAGGGGCTGGGGCCAACGTCCTGACTTTC. Its protein product is CASRMGQGEGAGANVLTF.

The chain recombines TRBV11-2 with TRBJ2-2, with D possibly being TRBD2 (6 bases). The CDR3 has 14 residues. Per the germline V gene, CDR1 is SGHAT and CDR2 is FQNNGV. V shed 2 bases and J shed 4 bases, with 8 bases lying between them. The CDR3 DNA is TGTGCCAGCAGCTTACGGGGGTCCACCGGGGAGCTGTTTTTT. Translation: CASSLRGSTGELFF.